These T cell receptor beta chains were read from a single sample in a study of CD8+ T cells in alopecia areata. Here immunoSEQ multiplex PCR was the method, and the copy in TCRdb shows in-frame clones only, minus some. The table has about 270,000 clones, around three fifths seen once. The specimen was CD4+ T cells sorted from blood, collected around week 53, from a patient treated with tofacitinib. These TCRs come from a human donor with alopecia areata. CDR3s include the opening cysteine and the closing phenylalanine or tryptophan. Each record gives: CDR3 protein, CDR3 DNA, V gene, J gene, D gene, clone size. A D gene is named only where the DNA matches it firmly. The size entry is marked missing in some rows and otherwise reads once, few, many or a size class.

CASSPPGLARETQYF	TGTGCCAGCTCACCACCCGGACTAGCAAGGGAGACCCAGTACTTC	TRBV18	TRBJ2-5	TRBD2	.
CASRVQGATQETQYF	TGTGCCAGCAGGGTACAGGGGGCGACCCAAGAGACCCAGTACTTC	TRBV6-6	TRBJ2-5	TRBD1	.
CASSLAGGPETQYF	TGCGCCAGCAGCTTGGCGGGGGGGCCCGAGACCCAGTACTTC	TRBV5-1	TRBJ2-5	TRBD2	.
CAWSVRVTDTEAFF	TGTGCCTGGAGTGTTCGCGTAACCGACACTGAAGCTTTCTTT	TRBV30	TRBJ1-1	.	.
CASSGAGGYGYTF	TGTGCCAGCAGTGGGGCAGGGGGCTATGGCTACACCTTC	TRBV2	TRBJ1-2	TRBD1	few
CASSAPGGNTEAFF	TGTGCCAGCAGTGCCCCGGGGGGAAACACTGAAGCTTTCTTT	TRBV25-1	TRBJ1-1	.	.
CASSVSGAEDSRAAFF	TGTGCCAGCAGCGTTTCAGGAGCCGAGGATAGTCGGGCAGCTTTCTTT	TRBV9	TRBJ1-1	.	.
CASSLGQGPYEQYF	TGCGCCAGCAGCTTGGGGCAGGGGCCCTACGAGCAGTACTTC	TRBV5-1	TRBJ2-7	.	.
CASSLTAYNEQFF	TGTGCCAGCAGCTTGACAGCCTACAATGAGCAGTTCTTC	TRBV7-2	TRBJ2-1	.	.
CASSQDVGTRLVNEQFF	TGCGCCAGCAGCCAAGATGTTGGGACTAGATTAGTCAATGAGCAGTTCTTC	TRBV4-3	TRBJ2-1	TRBD2	few
CASSFPPREGQPQHF	TGTGCCAGCAGTTTCCCGCCTAGGGAGGGTCAGCCCCAGCATTTT	TRBV6-6	TRBJ1-5	.	few
CASSRGLGEDTQYF	TGCGCCAGCAGTCGGGGACTAGGGGAAGATACGCAGTATTTT	TRBV4-3	TRBJ2-3	TRBD2	.
CASSLFGPEQYF	TGTGCCAGCAGCTTATTTGGTCCCGAGCAGTACTTC	TRBV7-2	TRBJ2-7	.	few
CASSLAGLAGETQYF	TGTGCCAGCAGCTTAGCTGGACTAGCGGGAGAGACCCAGTACTTC	TRBV5-6	TRBJ2-5	TRBD2	few
CASRRDTEAFF	TGCGCCAGCAGGAGGGATACTGAAGCTTTCTTT	TRBV4-1	TRBJ1-1	.	.
CASSVIHPGTGGISPLHF	TGTGCCAGCAGCGTCATTCACCCCGGGACAGGGGGCATTTCACCCCTCCACTTT	TRBV2	TRBJ1-6	TRBD1	.
CASSYPVRETQYF	TGTGCCAGCAGTTATCCCGTAAGGGAGACCCAGTACTTC	TRBV6-6	TRBJ2-5	.	.
CASSQWTVNTEAFF	TGCGCCAGCAGCCAGTGGACGGTGAACACTGAAGCTTTCTTT	TRBV4-1	TRBJ1-1	.	.
CSVEGGSGANVLTF	TGCAGCGTTGAAGGTGGGTCCGGGGCCAACGTCCTGACTTTC	TRBV29-1	TRBJ2-6	.	.
CASSYSDRGRSGYTF	TGTGCCAGCAGTTACTCGGACAGGGGGCGCAGTGGCTACACCTTC	TRBV6-5	TRBJ1-2	TRBD1	.
CASSLGDSPLHF	TGTGCCAGCAGCTTAGGCGATTCACCCCTCCACTTT	TRBV7-3	TRBJ1-6	.	.
CSALQGAGDIQYF	TGCAGCGCCCTCCAGGGGGCAGGGGACATTCAGTACTTC	TRBV29-1	TRBJ2-4	TRBD1	few
CASSQVPPDTQYF	TGCGCCAGCAGCCAAGTGCCTCCAGATACGCAGTATTTT	TRBV4-1	TRBJ2-3	.	.
CASSNPRRTEEQYF	TGTGCCAGCAGTAACCCCCGTCGGACCGAAGAGCAGTACTTC	TRBV6-5	TRBJ2-7	.	.
CASSVDGGSPLHF	TGTGCCAGCAGCGTAGATGGTGGTTCACCCCTCCACTTT	TRBV9	TRBJ1-6	.	.
CASSSSWVLEQYF	TGTGCCAGCAGCTCCAGTTGGGTCCTCGAGCAGTACTTC	TRBV7-2	TRBJ2-7	.	.
CASSLGPARNPNTGELFF	TGTGCCAGCAGCCTAGGACCGGCCAGGAACCCGAACACCGGGGAGCTGTTTTTT	TRBV9	TRBJ2-2	.	.
CAWKKSMNTEAFF	TGTGCCTGGAAGAAGAGTATGAACACTGAAGCTTTCTTT	TRBV30	TRBJ1-1	.	.
CSVGTRAPSYEQYF	TGCAGCGTGGGCACAAGAGCCCCTTCCTACGAGCAGTACTTC	TRBV29-1	TRBJ2-7	.	.